The rows below give T cell receptor beta chains drawn from one sample of a study. TCRdb passed the 5' RACE reads through MiXCR, listing each CDR3 protein once. The sample consists of fewer than 65,000 distinct CDR3 sequences, about 20% of them appearing once. The sample consisted of tumor-infiltrating Tregs sorted from the breast tumor. The receptor source for this set is a female donor with breast cancer. The conserved cysteine and the conserved F or W are not part of the CDR3 here. Each record gives: V gene, J gene, CDR3 protein.

TRBV29-1	TRBJ2-1	SVEGYNEQF
TRBV20-1	TRBJ2-3	SATGTGLY
TRBV4-1	TRBJ2-3	ASSQGIAEFDTQY
TRBV7-9	TRBJ1-3	ASSLSTAGNTIY
TRBV12-3/TRBV12-4	TRBJ2-2	ASSPLGSGNTGELF
TRBV7-7	TRBJ2-3	ASSLGGRDTQY
TRBV28	TRBJ2-1	ASSSPGRDEQF
TRBV12-5	TRBJ2-1	ASGLVLGTSGYNEQF
TRBV6-1	TRBJ1-1	ASSEAQGTEAF
TRBV5-1	TRBJ1-1	ASSLAQGKEAF
TRBV5-1	TRBJ1-1	ASSKAGGDTEAF
TRBV7-9	TRBJ1-2	ASSLGAGQSYGYT
TRBV20-1	TRBJ1-2	SARMTNYGYT
TRBV7-9	TRBJ2-5	ASSLQGPKETQY
TRBV24-1	TRBJ2-2	ATSELDGNTGELF
TRBV4-1	TRBJ2-1	ASSHVPNGEQF
TRBV5-1	TRBJ2-3	ASSLGQFQDTQY
TRBV7-2	TRBJ1-5	ASSSLGQPQH
TRBV7-9	TRBJ1-1	ASLRQAPWNTEAF
TRBV24-1	TRBJ2-3	ATSDSASFPDTQY
TRBV6-1	TRBJ1-5	ATLWAGHSNQPQH
TRBV7-3	TRBJ2-3	ASSEYLSTDTQY
TRBV7-6	TRBJ1-5	ASSFSSSNQPQH
TRBV7-2	TRBJ2-1	ASSLAGVNYNEQF
TRBV15	TRBJ2-2	ATSRGGGTTGELF
TRBV4-2	TRBJ2-3	ASSQDSASGNTQY
TRBV5-1	TRBJ2-3	ASSLATSGSGDTQY
TRBV29-1	TRBJ1-6	SVGDRANSPLH
TRBV29-1	TRBJ2-1	SVGGNSYNEQF
TRBV5-1	TRBJ2-3	ASSLAGVEDTQY
TRBV9	TRBJ2-3	ASSAGGPIADTQY
TRBV5-4	TRBJ2-7	ASSFPGHPGRQY
TRBV5-1	TRBJ2-7	ASSLGEGASYEQY
TRBV7-9	TRBJ1-1	ASSETGREAF
TRBV20-1	TRBJ2-1	SASRGQRYNEQL
TRBV5-1	TRBJ2-2	ASSPGAGLNSGELF